The 13 T cell receptor beta chains in this list originate from one sample, sequenced in a study of CD8+ T cells in alopecia areata listed by TCRdb under 2018. The library came from the immunoSEQ multiplex PCR assay. RNA was extracted from all samples and reverse transcribed into cDNA, which served as template for TCR sequencing. The table comes from immuneACCESS by way of TCRdb, which keeps in-frame sequences with V and J called. Part of the clones is missing from these tables; in studies checked, under half for an unresolved V gene and the rest for unknown reasons. This sample gives 150,000 or so clones in total; roughly 48% of them show up just once. The top ten clones comprise around 6.8% of the sample. Sequenced sample: CD4+ T cells sorted from blood. Every receptor here comes from a human donor with alopecia areata.

V usage is TRBV5-1 and J usage is TRBJ2-2, with a weak D call TRBD2 (6 bases). The CDR3 totals 13 residues. The germline V gene has CDR1 SGHRS and CDR2 YFSETQ. The V end was cut by 2 bases, the J end by 6 bases, with 8 bases between. Written as DNA, the CDR3 is TGCGCCAGCAGCTTCACGGGAGCCGGGGAGCTGTTTTTT. As protein: CASSFTGAGELFF.

The CDR3 sequence: CASRVGRDEQFF. CDR3 nucleotides: TGTGCCAGCAGGGTAGGGCGGGATGAGCAGTTCTTC. The rearrangement uses TRBV6-6 and TRBJ2-1; weak D call: TRBD2 (5 bases). Germline V CDR1 and CDR2: MNHNY, SVGAGI (reference sequence). With 6 bases removed from V and 8 bases from J, the gap between germline ends came to 11 bases. The CDR3 length is 12 residues.

The chain couples TRBV29-1 to TRBJ2-1; D possibly uses TRBD1 or TRBD2 (5 bases each). V was pared by 7 bases and J by 11 bases, with 18 bases between. Germline lookup yields CDR1 SQVTM and CDR2 ANQGSEA. The CDR3 contains 12 residues. The CDR3 DNA reads TGCAGCGGAGGGGACCCCGAGAGGAAGCAGTTCTTC. Translating it yields CSGGDPERKQFF.

A remark on this clone: Other DNA sequences in this sample translate to the same CDR3. The DNA for the CDR3 is TGTGCCAGCAGTTACTCTGGGGCCAACGTCCTGACTTTC. This sequence encodes CASSYSGANVLTF. This sequence joins TRBV6-5 and TRBJ2-6; D not resolved. Trimming removed 0 bases from V and 3 bases from J, with 0 bases in between. This CDR3 comprises 13 residues. Germline CDR1 and CDR2: MNHEY and SVGAGI.

This clone was recorded a few times. J is TRBJ2-7 and V is TRBV2, with unresolved D. The CDR3 is 11 amino acids. Germline CDR1 SNHLY, CDR2 FYNNEI. Trimming pared 7 bases from V and 7 bases from J, leaving 11 bases between. CDR3: CASTPKVEQYF. The DNA of the CDR3 is TGTGCCAGCACTCCGAAAGTAGAGCAGTACTTC.

The gene calls are TRBV5-1 and TRBJ2-2; 7 bases fit TRBD2. CDR1 and CDR2 (germline): SGHRS, YFSETQ. V was clipped by 7 bases and J by 3 bases; unmatched bases: 12. The CDR3 sequence is 16 residues long. The CDR3 sequence: CASRTRGSRDTGELFF. The CDR3 DNA reads as TGCGCCAGCCGGACTCGCGGGAGTCGGGACACCGGGGAGCTGTTTTTT.

V gene TRBV11-2 combines with J gene TRBJ2-1; D is undetermined. The CDR3 runs to 14 residues. The ends were cut back, 3 bases at V and 10 bases at J, with 16 bases in the middle. From germline, CDR1 is SGHAT and CDR2 FQNNGV. DNA for the CDR3: TGTGCCAGCAGCTTCCGCCCTGGCAATAACGAGCAGTTCTTC. It is translated as CASSFRPGNNEQFF. The full variable domain, with the rest looked up from reference TRBV11-2 and TRBJ2-1, is EAGVAQSPRYKIIEKRQSVAFWCNPISGHATLYWYQQILGQGPKLLIQFQNNGVVDDSQLPKDRFSAERLKGVDSTLKIQPAKLEDSAVYLCASSFRPGNNEQFFGPGTRLTVL.

This rearrangement joins TRBV29-1 to TRBJ2-2; 8 nucleotides align to TRBD2. Per the germline V gene, CDR1 is SQVTM and CDR2 is ANQGSEA. V lost 4 bases, J lost 1 base, and 8 bases stayed unmatched. CDR3 length: 16 amino acids. CDR3 DNA sequence: TGCAGCGTTGTGGATAGCGGGGAAGTGAACACCGGGGAGCTGTTTTTT. Amino acids: CSVVDSGEVNTGELFF.

The chain has TRBV28 and TRBJ2-7, with 7 bases aligning to TRBD1. Germline CDR1 MDHEN, CDR2 SYDVKM. V shed 3 bases and J 1 base; nucleotides not matched to a gene: 9. The CDR3 length is 16 residues. The chain's CDR3 is CASSFPPGTASYEQYF. For the CDR3, the DNA is TGTGCCAGCAGTTTTCCGCCGGGGACAGCGTCCTACGAGCAGTACTTC.

The table lists this clone with a count of one. The chain carries TRBV30 and TRBJ2-4; TRBD2 agrees at 7 bases. Germline V CDR1 and CDR2: GTSNPN, SVGIG (reference sequence). Trimming removed 5 bases from V and 0 bases from J; junction bases left unmatched: 10. The CDR3 runs 16 residues. CDR3 sequence: CAWGDLGGLAKNIQYF. Written as DNA, the CDR3 is TGTGCCTGGGGGGACTTGGGAGGGCTAGCCAAAAACATTCAGTACTTC.

This clone was counted a few times. V is TRBV19 and J is TRBJ2-6; TRBD1 matches at 8 bases. The germline V gene encodes CDR1 LNHDA and CDR2 SQIVND (reference sequence). The V and J ends lost 7 bases and 6 bases, in that order; junction bases with no gene match: 11. CDR3 length: 16 residues. This CDR3 is CASTPDRALSANVLTF. CDR3 nucleotides: TGTGCCAGTACCCCGGACAGGGCCCTATCGGCCAACGTCCTGACTTTC.

The chain couples TRBV12-5 to TRBJ2-2; D call uncertain. The length of the CDR3 is 14 residues. The germline V gene encodes CDR1 LGHNT and CDR2 FRNRAP. V lost 0 bases and J 5 bases, leaving 7 bases between the germline ends. CDR3 amino acids: CASGLVWVTGELFF. CDR3 nucleotides: TGTGCTAGTGGTTTGGTATGGGTGACCGGGGAGCTGTTTTTT.

The sample holds a few counts of this clone. V and J are TRBV11-2 and TRBJ1-4; D not certain. Trimming cost V 5 bases and J 7 bases, with 14 bases left between them. The CDR3 totals 14 residues. CDR1 is SGHAT and CDR2 is FQNNGV in the germline V gene. CDR3 sequence: CASSPGIGREKLFF. CDR3 bases: TGTGCCAGCAGCCCGGGAATTGGTCGTGAAAAACTGTTTTTT.